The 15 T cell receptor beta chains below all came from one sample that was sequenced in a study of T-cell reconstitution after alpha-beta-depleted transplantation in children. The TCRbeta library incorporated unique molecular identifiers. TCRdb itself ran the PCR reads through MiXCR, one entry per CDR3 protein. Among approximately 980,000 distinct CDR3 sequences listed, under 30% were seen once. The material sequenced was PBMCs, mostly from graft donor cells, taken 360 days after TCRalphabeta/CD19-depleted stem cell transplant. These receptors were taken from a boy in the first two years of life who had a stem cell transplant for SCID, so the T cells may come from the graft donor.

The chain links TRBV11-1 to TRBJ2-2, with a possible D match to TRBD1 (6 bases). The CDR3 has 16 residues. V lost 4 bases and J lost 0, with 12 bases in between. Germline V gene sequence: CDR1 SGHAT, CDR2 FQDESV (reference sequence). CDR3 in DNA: TGTGCCAGCAGCTCCCAACAGGGCGCGAACACCGGGGAGCTGTTTTTT. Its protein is CASSSQQGANTGELFF.

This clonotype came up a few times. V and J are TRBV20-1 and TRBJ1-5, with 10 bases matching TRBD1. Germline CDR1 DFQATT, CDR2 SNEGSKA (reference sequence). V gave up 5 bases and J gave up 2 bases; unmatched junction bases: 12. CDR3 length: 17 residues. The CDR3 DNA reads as TGCAGTGCTGATCATATGACAGGGGGCTTGCGCAATCAGCCCCAGCATTTT. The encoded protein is CSADHMTGGLRNQPQHF.

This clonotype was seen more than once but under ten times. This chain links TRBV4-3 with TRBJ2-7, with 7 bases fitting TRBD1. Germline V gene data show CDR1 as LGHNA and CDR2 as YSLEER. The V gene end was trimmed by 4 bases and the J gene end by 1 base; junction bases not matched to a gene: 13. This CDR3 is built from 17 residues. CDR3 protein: CASSPTAGTEASYEQYF. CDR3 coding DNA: TGCGCCAGCAGCCCCACTGCCGGGACAGAAGCGTCCTACGAGCAGTACTTC.

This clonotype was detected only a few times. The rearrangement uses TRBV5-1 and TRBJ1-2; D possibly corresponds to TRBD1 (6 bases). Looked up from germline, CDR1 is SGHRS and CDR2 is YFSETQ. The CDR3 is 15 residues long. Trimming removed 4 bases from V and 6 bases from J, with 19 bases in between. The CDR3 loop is CASSLRPGGGDGYTF. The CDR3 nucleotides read TGCGCCAGCAGCCTCCGGCCCGGAGGGGGGGATGGCTACACCTTC.

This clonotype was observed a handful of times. In DNA form, the CDR3 reads TGTGCCACCAGCATCCCCGGGACAGGGCCTAGCAATGAGCAGTTCTTC. It specifies CATSIPGTGPSNEQFF. The rearrangement uses TRBV15 and TRBJ2-1; TRBD1 matches 9 bases. This CDR3 has 16 residues. Germline V gene sequence: CDR1 LNHNV, CDR2 YYDKDF (reference sequence). V lost 4 bases, J lost 6 bases, and 10 bases stayed unmatched.

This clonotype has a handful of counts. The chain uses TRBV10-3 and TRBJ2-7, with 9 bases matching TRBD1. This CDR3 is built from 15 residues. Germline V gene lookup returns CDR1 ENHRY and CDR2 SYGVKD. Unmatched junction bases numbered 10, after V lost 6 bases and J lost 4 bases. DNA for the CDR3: TGTGCCATCAGCCCCGGGACAGGGTTCGTTTACGAGCAGTACTTC. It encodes CAISPGTGFVYEQYF.

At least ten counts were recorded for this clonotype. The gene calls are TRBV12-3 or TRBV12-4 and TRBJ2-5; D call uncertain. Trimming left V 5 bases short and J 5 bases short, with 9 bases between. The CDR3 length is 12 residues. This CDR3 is CASSLLAETQYF. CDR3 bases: TGTGCCAGCAGTCTGCTGGCGGAGACCCAGTACTTC.

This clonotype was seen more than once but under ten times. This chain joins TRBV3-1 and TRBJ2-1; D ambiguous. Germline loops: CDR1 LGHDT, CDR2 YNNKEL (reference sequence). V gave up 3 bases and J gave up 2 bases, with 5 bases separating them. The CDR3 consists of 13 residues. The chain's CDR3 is CASSHPPYNEQFF. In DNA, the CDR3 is TGTGCCAGCAGCCATCCTCCCTACAATGAGCAGTTCTTC.

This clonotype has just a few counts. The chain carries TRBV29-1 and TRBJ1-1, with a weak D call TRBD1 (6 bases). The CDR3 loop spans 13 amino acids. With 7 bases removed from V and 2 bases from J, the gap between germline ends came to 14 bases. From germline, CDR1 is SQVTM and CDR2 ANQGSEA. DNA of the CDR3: TGCAGCGGAGGCGGACAGTATAACACTGAAGCTTTCTTT. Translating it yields CSGGGQYNTEAFF.

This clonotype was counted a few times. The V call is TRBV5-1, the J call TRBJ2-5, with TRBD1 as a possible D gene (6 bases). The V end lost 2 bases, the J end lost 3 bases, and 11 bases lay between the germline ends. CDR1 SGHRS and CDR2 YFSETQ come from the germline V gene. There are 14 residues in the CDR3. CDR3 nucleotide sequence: TGCGCCAGCAGCTTAAGCTCAGGGGAAGAGACCCAGTACTTC. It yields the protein CASSLSSGEETQYF.

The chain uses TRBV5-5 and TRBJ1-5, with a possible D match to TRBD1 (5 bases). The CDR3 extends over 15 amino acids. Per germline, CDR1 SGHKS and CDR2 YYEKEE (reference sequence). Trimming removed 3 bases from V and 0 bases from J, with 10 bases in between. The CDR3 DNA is TGTGCCAGCAGCTCCGGGGCCAATAGCAATCAGCCCCAGCATTTT. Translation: CASSSGANSNQPQHF.

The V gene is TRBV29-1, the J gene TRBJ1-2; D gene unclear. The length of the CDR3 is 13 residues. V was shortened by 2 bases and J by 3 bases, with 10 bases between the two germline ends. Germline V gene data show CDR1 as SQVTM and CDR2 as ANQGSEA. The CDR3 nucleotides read TGCAGCGTTGAACGTCGAACCTACTATGGCTACACCTTC. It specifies CSVERRTYYGYTF.

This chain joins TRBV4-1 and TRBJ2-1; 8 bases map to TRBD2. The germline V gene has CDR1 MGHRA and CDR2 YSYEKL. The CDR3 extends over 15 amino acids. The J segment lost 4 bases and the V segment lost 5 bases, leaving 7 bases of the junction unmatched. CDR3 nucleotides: TGCGCCAGCAGCTCTATAGCGGGGCCATACAATGAGCAGTTCTTC. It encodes CASSSIAGPYNEQFF.

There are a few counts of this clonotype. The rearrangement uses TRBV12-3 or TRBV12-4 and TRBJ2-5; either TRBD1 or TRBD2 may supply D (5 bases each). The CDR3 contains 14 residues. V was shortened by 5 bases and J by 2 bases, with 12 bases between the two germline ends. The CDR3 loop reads CASSPTGTQETQYF. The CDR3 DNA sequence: TGTGCCAGCAGTCCGACTGGGACGCAAGAGACCCAGTACTTC.

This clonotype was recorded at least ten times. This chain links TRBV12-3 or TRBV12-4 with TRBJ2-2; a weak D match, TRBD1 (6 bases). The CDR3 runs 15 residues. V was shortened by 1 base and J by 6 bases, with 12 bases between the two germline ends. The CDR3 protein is CASSLVSGAAGELFF. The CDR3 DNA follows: TGTGCCAGCAGTTTAGTTTCAGGGGCAGCCGGGGAGCTGTTTTTT.